A single sample gave rise to the 6 T cell receptor beta chains below, sequenced in a study of CD8+ T cells in alopecia areata. From alopecia areata patients, lesional scalp punch biopsies and peripheral blood were collected. Extraction of RNA preceded its reverse transcription into cDNA, which served as the sequencing template. TCRdb keeps only in-frame clones here, not all; method: immunoSEQ multiplex PCR. The sample has about 12,000 clones; 61% are singletons. Material: skin. These receptors came from a human donor with alopecia areata.

The V call is TRBV7-2, the J call TRBJ2-1; maybe TRBD1 (5 bases). The CDR3 consists of 12 residues. Germline assignment: CDR1 SGHTA and CDR2 FQGNSA. The V end was cut by 5 bases, the J end by 9 bases, with 11 bases between. CDR3: CASSLRVGEQFF. In DNA form, the CDR3 reads TGTGCCAGCAGCCTCAGGGTGGGTGAGCAGTTCTTC.

This clone was detected a few times. The chain joins TRBV9 to TRBJ1-2, with TRBD1 matching 8 bases. The CDR3 extends over 15 amino acids. J gave up 2 bases and V 0 bases, and 3 bases lay outside the gene matches. Germline V lookup: CDR1 SGDLS, CDR2 YYNGEE. CDR3 region: CASSVGRTGNYGYTF. For the CDR3, the DNA is TGTGCCAGCAGCGTAGGAAGGACAGGGAACTATGGCTACACCTTC.

The table lists this clone with a few counts. DNA of the CDR3: TGTGCCAGCATAGGGGGAGTAGCCAAAAACATTCAGTACTTC. Protein sequence: CASIGGVAKNIQYF. V usage is TRBV2 and J usage is TRBJ2-4, with D possibly matching TRBD1 (6 bases). Trimming shortened V by 7 bases and J by 0 bases, and 10 bases separated the two germline ends. Looked up from germline, CDR1 is SNHLY and CDR2 is FYNNEI. The CDR3 has 14 residues.

The CDR3 coding sequence is TGTGCCACCAGCAGAAGCCCGGGACAGGGTAGGAGGTACACTGAAGCTTTCTTT. This codes for CATSRSPGQGRRYTEAFF. V is TRBV15 and J is TRBJ1-1, with 9 bases identical to TRBD1. Trimming took 2 bases from V and 3 from J; bases not matched to a gene: 13. Germline V gives CDR1 LNHNV, CDR2 YYDKDF (reference sequence). The CDR3 extends over 18 amino acids. The full variable domain, in which reference TRBV15 and TRBJ1-1 provide the parts outside the CDR3, is DAMVIQNPRYQVTQFGKPVTLSCSQTLNHNVMYWYQQKSSQAPKLLFHYYDKDFNNEADTPDNFQSRRPNTSFCFLDIRSPGLGDTAMYLCATSRSPGQGRRYTEAFFGQGTRLTVV.

This clone appeared once. The chain has TRBV30 and TRBJ1-2; D unclear. The CDR3 totals 13 residues. Germline V gives CDR1 GTSNPN, CDR2 SVGIG (reference sequence). Trimming removed 1 base at V and 8 bases at J, with 14 bases between. CDR3 sequence reads: CAWSDVGLRGYTF. The CDR3 coding sequence is TGTGCCTGGAGTGACGTAGGGCTAAGGGGCTACACCTTC.

This chain uses TRBV7-9 with TRBJ2-7; the D gene could be TRBD1 or TRBD2 (6 bases each). Germline CDR1 is SEHNR and CDR2 is FQNEAQ (reference sequence). The V end was cut by 1 base, the J end by 3 bases, with 13 bases between. The CDR3 is 15 amino acids. The CDR3 loop reads CASSLGPGANYEQYF. In DNA, the CDR3 is TGTGCCAGCAGCTTAGGTCCGGGGGCAAACTACGAGCAGTACTTC.